This section outlines one TCR beta chain sequence together with its context. Germline CDR1 is SEHNR and CDR2 is FQNEAQ (reference sequence). CDR3 length equals 15 residues. Trimming cost V 5 bases and J 5 bases; bases outside gene matches: 8. Time point here: patch test 1, 2 weeks after DPC sensitization. The treatment here: therapeutic diphenylcyclopropenone sensitization with weekly scalp DPC. The drawing of blood occurred before each patch test was applied. The sample originates from a study of human T cells and chemical hapten exposure. Study overall: A roughly 2 cm by roughly 2 cm inner upper arm patch received 2% DPC for sensitization. Mostly female, the patients presented with alopecia areata, totalis or universalis. From small differences in pooled library volume came most of the variation in per-sample TCR yields.

In TCRdb, the RACE reads were re-called with MiXCR into one record per CDR3 protein. The profile shows about 340,000 distinct CDR3 sequences, around 7% of them singletons. This TCR was recovered from a woman younger than 30 with alopecia areata. Some clones in this sample may be carry-over from other donors' samples. The source material was whole blood, sampled in connection with sensitization to the hapten diphenylcyclopropenone (DPC). The rearrangement uses TRBV7-9 and TRBJ1-4; 7 positions match TRBD1. DNA of the CDR3: TGTGCCAGCAGCCTCGCTGGGACAGACAATGAAAAACTGTTTTTT. It translates to CASSLAGTDNEKLFF.